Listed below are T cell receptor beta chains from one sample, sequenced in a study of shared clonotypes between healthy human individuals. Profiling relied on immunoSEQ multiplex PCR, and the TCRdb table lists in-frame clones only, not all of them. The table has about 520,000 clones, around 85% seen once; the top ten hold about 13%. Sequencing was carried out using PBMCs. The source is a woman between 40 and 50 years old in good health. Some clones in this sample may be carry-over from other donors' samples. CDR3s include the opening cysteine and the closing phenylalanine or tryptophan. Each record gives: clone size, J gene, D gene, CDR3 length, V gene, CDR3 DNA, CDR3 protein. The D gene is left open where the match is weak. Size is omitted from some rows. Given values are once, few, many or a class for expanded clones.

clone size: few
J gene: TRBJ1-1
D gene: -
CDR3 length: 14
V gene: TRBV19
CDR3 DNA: TGTGCCAGTAGTATGGGAGTCATGAACACTGAAGCTTTCTTT
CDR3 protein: CASSMGVMNTEAFF

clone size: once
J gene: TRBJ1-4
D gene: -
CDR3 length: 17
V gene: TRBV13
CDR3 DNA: TGTGCCAGCAGCTTAAGAAGACAGGAGGCAACTAATGAAAAACTGTTTTTT
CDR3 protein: CASSLRRQEATNEKLFF

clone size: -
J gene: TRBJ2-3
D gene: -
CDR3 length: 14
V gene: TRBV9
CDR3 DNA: TGTGCCAGCAGCGTCCTGAGCGGCACAGATACGCAGTATTTT
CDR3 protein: CASSVLSGTDTQYF

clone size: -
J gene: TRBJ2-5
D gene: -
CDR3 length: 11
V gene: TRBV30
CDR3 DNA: TGTGCCTGGGGTTCTTTAGAGACCCAGTACTTC
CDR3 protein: CAWGSLETQYF

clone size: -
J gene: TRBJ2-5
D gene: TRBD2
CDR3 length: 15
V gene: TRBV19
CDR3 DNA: TGTGCCAGTACCCGTTCGGGAGGAGTGTCGGAGACCCAGTACTTC
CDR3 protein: CASTRSGGVSETQYF

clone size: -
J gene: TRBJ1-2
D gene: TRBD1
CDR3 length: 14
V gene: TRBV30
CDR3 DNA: TGTGCCTGGAACCCGGGACAGGGTGCCTATGGCTACACCTTC
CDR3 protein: CAWNPGQGAYGYTF

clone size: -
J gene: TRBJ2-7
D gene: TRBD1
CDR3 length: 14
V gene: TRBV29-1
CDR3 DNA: TGCAGCGCCCGTGATGGGACAGCATTCTACGAGCAGTACTTC
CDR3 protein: CSARDGTAFYEQYF

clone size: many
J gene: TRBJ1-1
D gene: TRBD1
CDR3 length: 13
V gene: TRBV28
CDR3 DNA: TGTGCCATCGTGACAGGGGGCGGCGATGAAGCTTTCTTT
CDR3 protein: CAIVTGGGDEAFF

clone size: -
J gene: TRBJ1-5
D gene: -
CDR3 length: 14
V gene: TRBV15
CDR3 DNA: TGTGCCACCAGCATCGGGGGAACGCGACAGCCCCAGCATTTT
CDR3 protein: CATSIGGTRQPQHF

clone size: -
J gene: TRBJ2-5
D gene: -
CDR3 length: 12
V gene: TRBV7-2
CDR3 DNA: TGTGCCAGCAGCTTGCACGAAGAGACCCAGTACTTC
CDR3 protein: CASSLHEETQYF

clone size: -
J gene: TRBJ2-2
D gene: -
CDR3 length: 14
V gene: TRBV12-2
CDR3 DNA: TGTGCAAGTCGCTTAGCTAGTAAACACCGGGGAGCTGTTTTT
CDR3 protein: CASRLASKHRGAVF

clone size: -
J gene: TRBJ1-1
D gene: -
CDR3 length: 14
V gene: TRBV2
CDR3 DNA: TGTGCCAGCGTGTTAGCGACATCGAATACTGAAGCTTTCTTT
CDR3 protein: CASVLATSNTEAFF

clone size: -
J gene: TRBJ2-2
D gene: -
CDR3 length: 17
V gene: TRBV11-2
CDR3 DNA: TGTGCCAGCAGCTACATGAGAGCGGGCAGGAACACCGGGGAGCTGTTTTTT
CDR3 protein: CASSYMRAGRNTGELFF

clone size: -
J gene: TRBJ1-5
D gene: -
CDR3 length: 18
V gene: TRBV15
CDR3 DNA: TGTGCCACCAGCAGCAACCCCCGGGACCCCTTTAGGAATCAGCCCCAGCATTTT
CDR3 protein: CATSSNPRDPFRNQPQHF

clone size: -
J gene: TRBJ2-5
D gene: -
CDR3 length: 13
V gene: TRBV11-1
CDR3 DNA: TGTGCCAGCAGCCAGACTGTGAAAGAGACCCAGTACTTC
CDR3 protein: CASSQTVKETQYF

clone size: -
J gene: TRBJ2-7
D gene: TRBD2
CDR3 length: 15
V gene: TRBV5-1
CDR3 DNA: TGCGCCAGCAGCCCCGCTAGCGGTAGCTCCTACGAGCAGTACTTC
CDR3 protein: CASSPASGSSYEQYF

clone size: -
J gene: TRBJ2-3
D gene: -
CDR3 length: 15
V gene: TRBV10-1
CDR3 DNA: TGCGCCAGCAGTGAGAAGGCGGGCAGCACAGATACGCAGTATTTT
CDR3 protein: CASSEKAGSTDTQYF

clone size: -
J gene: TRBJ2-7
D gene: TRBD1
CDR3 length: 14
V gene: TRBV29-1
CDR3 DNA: TGCAGCGTTGAAGAGGACAGGCCGTCCTACGAGCAGTACTTC
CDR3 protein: CSVEEDRPSYEQYF

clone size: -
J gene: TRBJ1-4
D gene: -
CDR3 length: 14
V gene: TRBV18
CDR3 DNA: TGTGCCAGCTCAGTAGGGGCGGAAAATGAAAAACTGTTTTTT
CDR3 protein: CASSVGAENEKLFF

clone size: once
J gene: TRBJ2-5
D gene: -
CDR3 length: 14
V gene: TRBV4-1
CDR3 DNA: TGCGCCAGCAGCCAAGTTCCAGGGATAGAGACCCAGTACTTC
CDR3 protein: CASSQVPGIETQYF

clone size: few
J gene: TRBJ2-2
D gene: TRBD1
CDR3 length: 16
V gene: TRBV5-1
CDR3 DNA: TGCGCCAGCAGCTGGGACAGACCCCCGAACACCGGGGAGCTGTTTTTT
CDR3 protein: CASSWDRPPNTGELFF

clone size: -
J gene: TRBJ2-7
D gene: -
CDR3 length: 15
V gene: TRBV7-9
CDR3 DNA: TGTGCCAGCAGCTTAGATCAGGCCTGGGCCTACGAGCAGTACTTC
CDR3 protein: CASSLDQAWAYEQYF